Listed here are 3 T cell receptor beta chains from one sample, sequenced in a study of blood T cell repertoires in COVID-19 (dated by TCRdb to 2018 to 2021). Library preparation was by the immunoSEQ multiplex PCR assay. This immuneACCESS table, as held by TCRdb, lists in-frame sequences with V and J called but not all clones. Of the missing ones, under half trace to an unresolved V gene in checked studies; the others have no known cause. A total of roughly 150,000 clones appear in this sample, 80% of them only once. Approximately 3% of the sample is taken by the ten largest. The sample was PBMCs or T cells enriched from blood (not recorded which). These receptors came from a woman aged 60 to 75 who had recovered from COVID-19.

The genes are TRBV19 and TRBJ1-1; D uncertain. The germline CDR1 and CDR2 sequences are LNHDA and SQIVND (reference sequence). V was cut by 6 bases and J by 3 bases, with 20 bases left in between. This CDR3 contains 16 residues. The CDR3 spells CASSPTRAFGDTEAFF. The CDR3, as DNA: TGTGCCAGTAGCCCGACGAGGGCGTTTGGGGACACTGAAGCTTTCTTT.

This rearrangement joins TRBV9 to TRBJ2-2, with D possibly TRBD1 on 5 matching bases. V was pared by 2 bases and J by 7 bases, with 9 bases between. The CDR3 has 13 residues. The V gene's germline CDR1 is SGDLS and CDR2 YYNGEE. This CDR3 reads CASSVQGIGELFF. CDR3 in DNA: TGTGCCAGCAGCGTTCAGGGAATCGGGGAGCTGTTTTTT.

Here the CDR3 DNA reads TGTGCCAGCAGCCCCAGACTAGCACAGACCGGGGAGCTGTTTTTT. It translates to CASSPRLAQTGELFF. The chain links TRBV9 to TRBJ2-2, with 7 bases lining up with TRBD2. Per the germline V gene, CDR1 is SGDLS and CDR2 is YYNGEE. This CDR3 spans 15 amino acids. The junction had 8 bases not matched to a gene; V was cut back by 4 bases and J by 5 bases.